These 10 T cell receptor beta chains were all obtained from the same sample, sequenced in a study of cytomegalovirus exposure and HLA in healthy donors. PCR employed 60 Vbeta and 13 Jbeta primers. Repertoires were generated with immunoSEQ multiplex PCR, while TCRdb's copy carries only in-frame clones and drops some. The repertoire includes hundreds of thousands of clones, about 80% of them detected once, and 0.58% sits in the top ten. The sample was PBMCs. These receptor sequences come from a woman aged 40-49 years in good health and CMV-seronegative.

V and J are TRBV5-1 and TRBJ1-2; a possible D gene is TRBD1 (5 bases). CDR1 is SGHRS and CDR2 is YFSETQ in the germline V gene. V was trimmed by 0 bases and J by 0 bases, leaving 9 bases between them. This CDR3 has 15 amino acids. CDR3 amino acids: CASSLVGEANYGYTF. As DNA, the CDR3 is TGCGCCAGCAGCTTGGTAGGGGAGGCTAACTATGGCTACACCTTC.

The J gene is TRBJ2-5, the V gene TRBV6-5; unclear D gene. The J call is uncertain, as TRBJ2-7 better fits the DNA end. The CDR3 length is 13 residues. Germline V gene sequence: CDR1 MNHEY, CDR2 SVGAGI. CDR3 amino acids: CASSYSFGYEQYF. In DNA form, the CDR3 reads TGTGCCAGCAGTTACTCTTTCGGGTACGAGCAGTACTTC.

This sequence joins TRBV6-6 and TRBJ2-5; D possibly corresponds to TRBD1 (6 bases). CDR3 length: 15 amino acids. Trimming shortened V by 5 bases and J by 11 bases, and 24 bases separated the two germline ends. CDR1 and CDR2 (germline): MNHNY, SVGAGI (reference sequence). The CDR3: CASSAGTQGRGLQYF. In DNA, the CDR3 is TGTGCCAGCAGTGCCGGGACACAGGGCAGGGGTTTGCAGTACTTC.

Only one count was recorded for this clone. The chain joins TRBV7-9 to TRBJ1-2; 8 bases are a match to TRBD1. Germline CDR1 and CDR2: SEHNR and FQNEAQ (reference sequence). V shed 4 bases, J shed 9 bases, and the junction held 7 bases outside the gene matches. The CDR3 is 13 amino acids. CDR3 residues: CASSWDRNARYTF. CDR3 DNA: TGTGCCAGCAGCTGGGACAGGAATGCCCGCTACACCTTC.

The chain recombines TRBV11-2 with TRBJ2-3; D is undetermined. Trimming left V 1 base short and J 4 bases short, with 9 bases between. This CDR3 comprises 14 residues. The germline gives CDR1 SGHAT, CDR2 FQNNGV. DNA for the CDR3: TGTGCCAGCAGCTTAGGAGCTGGAGCAGATACGCAGTATTTT. Protein product: CASSLGAGADTQYF.

The rearrangement links TRBV13 to TRBJ2-7, with D maybe TRBD2 (6 bases). Deletions cut 5 bases from V and 6 bases from J, with 11 bases between. Germline CDR1 reads PRHDT; CDR2 reads FYEKMQ (reference sequence). The CDR3 sequence is 12 residues long. CDR3 nucleotide sequence: TGTGCCAGCAGCCTCGGGGGTGCCGAGCAGTACTTC. Its translation is CASSLGGAEQYF.

Remarks on this clone: The junction does not match germline at one end; this may be a read error. The genes are TRBV7-9 and TRBJ2-2; D remains ambiguous. The CDR3 totals 12 residues. The germline V gene encodes CDR1 SEHNR and CDR2 FQNEAQ (reference sequence). The CDR3 nucleotides are TGTTCCAGCAGTTCCTTAACCGGGGAGCTGTTTTTT. Amino acids: CSSSSLTGELFF.

The chain links TRBV4-3 to TRBJ2-1; TRBD2 matches at 7 bases. The junction had 3 bases not matched to a gene; V was cut back by 4 bases and J by 6 bases. This CDR3 contains 13 residues. Germline V gene data show CDR1 as LGHNA and CDR2 as YSLEER. In DNA, the CDR3 is TGCGCCAGCAGCCTCTGGGGGGGCAATGAGCAGTTCTTC. Its translation: CASSLWGGNEQFF.

J is TRBJ1-4 and V is TRBV25-1; D may be TRBD1 (5 bases). Trimming took 4 bases from V and 0 from J, leaving 15 bases between them. In germline, CDR1 is MGHDK, CDR2 SYGVNS. The CDR3 totals 17 residues. In nucleotides, the CDR3 is TGTGCCAGCAGTGGCCAACGAGGGACTGCAACTAATGAAAAACTGTTTTTT. Translated: CASSGQRGTATNEKLFF.

The chain joins TRBV27 to TRBJ1-6; D not resolved. This CDR3 has 15 residues. Germline values: CDR1 MNHEY, CDR2 SMNVEV (reference sequence). V was cut by 5 bases and J by 7 bases, with 15 bases left in between. The CDR3 spells CASSIRWEGNSPLHF. The CDR3 DNA reads as TGTGCCAGCAGTATCCGATGGGAGGGCAATTCACCCCTCCACTTT.